The 14 T cell receptor beta chains reported below all come from one sample, sequenced in a study of early stage breast cancer tumors. Sequencing was performed with immunoSEQ multiplex PCR; in TCRdb, only in-frame clones are kept and a portion is missing. Of some 20,000 clones in the sample, over 70% were seen once. The sequenced material came from blood. The source is a person aged 70 to 80 with breast cancer.

V gene TRBV6-4 combines with J gene TRBJ2-1; no reliable D call. V was shortened by 3 bases and J by 2 bases, with 8 bases between the two germline ends. The CDR3 has 14 amino acids. Looked up from germline, CDR1 is MRHNA and CDR2 is SNTAGT. The CDR3 loop reads CASSEAFTYNEQFF. The DNA for the CDR3 is TGTGCCAGCAGTGAAGCCTTCACCTACAATGAGCAGTTCTTC.

The chain has TRBV5-4 and TRBJ2-2; D not resolved. Trimming pared 3 bases from V and 3 bases from J, leaving 3 bases between. Germline-derived CDR1 and CDR2 are SGHNT and YYREEE (reference sequence). The CDR3 is 12 amino acids. CDR3 in DNA: TGTGCCAGCAGCTCCTACACCGGGGAGCTGTTTTTT. Its translation: CASSSYTGELFF.

V usage is TRBV6-1 and J usage is TRBJ2-5; 9 nucleotides line up with TRBD2. CDR3 size: 17 residues. The ends lost 3 bases at V and 1 base at J; junction bases unmatched: 9. The germline V gene encodes CDR1 MNHNS and CDR2 SASEGT. This CDR3 reads CASSDQPLAGTQETQYF. In DNA, the CDR3 is TGTGCCAGCAGTGACCAGCCCCTAGCGGGGACCCAAGAGACCCAGTACTTC.

This sequence joins TRBV30 and TRBJ1-4; D unclear. Germline values: CDR1 GTSNPN, CDR2 SVGIG (reference sequence). The length of the CDR3 is 12 residues. V lost 5 bases, J lost 7 bases, and 11 bases lay in between. CDR3 bases: TGTGCCTGGGGCGCAGCTAGTGAAAAACTGTTTTTT. Protein: CAWGAASEKLFF.

This clone came up once. This rearrangement joins TRBV30 to TRBJ1-2; 9 positions match TRBD1. The CDR3 has 13 amino acids. Looked up from germline, CDR1 is GTSNPN and CDR2 is SVGIG (reference sequence). J lost 7 bases, V lost 7 bases, and 10 bases had no gene match. The CDR3 nucleotides read TGTGCCTCACCCCCATGGACAGGGGTTGGCTACACCTTC. It encodes CASPPWTGVGYTF. The variable domain in full, completed from reference TRBV30 and TRBJ1-2, reads SQTIHQWPATLVQPVGSPLSLECTVEGTSNPNLYWYRQAAGRGLQLLFYSVGIGQISSEVPQNLSASRPQDRQFILSSKKLLLSDSGFYLCASPPWTGVGYTFGSGTRLTVV.

CDR3 sequence: CASSLDAGSGANVLTF. CDR3 bases: TGTGCCAGCAGCTTGGACGCGGGCTCTGGGGCCAACGTCCTGACTTTC. The rearrangement links TRBV5-4 to TRBJ2-6; D perhaps matches TRBD2 (5 bases). Germline-derived CDR1 and CDR2 are SGHNT and YYREEE (reference sequence). The V end lost 0 bases, the J end lost 0 bases, and 7 bases lay between the germline ends. The CDR3 is made up of 16 amino acids.

The chain has TRBV19 and TRBJ2-7; 9 bases agree with TRBD2. The germline V gene encodes CDR1 LNHDA and CDR2 SQIVND (reference sequence). This CDR3 region has 14 residues. With V trimmed by 5 bases and J by 2 bases, 4 bases remained unmatched. The chain's CDR3 is CASSPAGGPYEQYF. The CDR3 DNA follows: TGTGCCAGTAGTCCTGCGGGGGGGCCCTACGAGCAGTACTTC.

The rearrangement joins TRBV7-8 to TRBJ2-7, with 7 nucleotides matching TRBD2. Trimming removed 5 bases from V and 3 bases from J; junction bases left unmatched: 16. CDR3 length equals 17 residues. Germline CDR1 is SGHVS and CDR2 is FQNEAQ. This CDR3 is CASSPLPGGGDRYEQYF. Written as DNA, the CDR3 is TGTGCCAGCAGCCCCTTGCCGGGGGGTGGCGACCGCTACGAGCAGTACTTC.

The table lists this clone with a count of one. The chain joins TRBV5-1 to TRBJ2-3, with 8 bases matching TRBD2. V dropped 0 bases and J dropped 3; count of bases not matched to a gene: 6. CDR1 is SGHRS and CDR2 is YFSETQ in the germline V gene. The CDR3 has 16 residues. The CDR3 sequence is CASSLESGGGTDTQYF. In DNA form, the CDR3 reads TGCGCCAGCAGCTTGGAAAGCGGGGGTGGTACAGATACGCAGTATTTT.

A single count supports this clone. The rearrangement uses TRBV5-1 and TRBJ2-5, with 8 nucleotides matching TRBD2. The V gene end was trimmed by 4 bases and the J gene end by 4 bases; junction bases not matched to a gene: 6. The germline V gene has CDR1 SGHRS and CDR2 YFSETQ. The CDR3 consists of 14 residues. Written as DNA, the CDR3 is TGCGCCAGCAGCCCCGGGGGGGCAGGAGAGACCCAGTACTTC. Its translation: CASSPGGAGETQYF.

In regard to this clone: This same CDR3 is encoded by further DNA sequences in the sample. J is TRBJ2-2 and V is TRBV11-2; D may be TRBD2 (5 bases). This CDR3 region has 14 residues. The germline gives CDR1 SGHAT, CDR2 FQNNGV. Trimming left V 5 bases short and J 1 base short, with 8 bases between. Here the CDR3 reads CASSRRGNTGELFF. The CDR3 DNA reads TGTGCCAGCAGCCGCCGGGGGAACACCGGGGAGCTGTTTTTT.

The rearrangement joins TRBV6-5 to TRBJ2-7; 8 bases are shared with TRBD2. The CDR3 has 15 amino acids. Germline-derived CDR1 and CDR2 are MNHEY and SVGAGI. V shed 6 bases, J shed 4 bases, and the junction held 11 bases outside the gene matches. CDR3 in DNA: TGTGCCAGCAGGCGAGGACTAGCAACTACTTACGAGCAGTACTTC. This translates into CASRRGLATTYEQYF.

The chain employs TRBV5-1 and TRBJ1-2; D remains unclear. Germline-derived CDR1 and CDR2 are SGHRS and YFSETQ. V shed 4 bases and J shed 8 bases, with 12 bases lying between them. The CDR3 covers 12 residues. The CDR3 DNA follows: TGCGCCAGCAGCGAGCCACAGTGGGGCTACACCTTC. This gives the protein CASSEPQWGYTF.

The chain joins TRBV28 to TRBJ1-1; TRBD1 matches 10 bases. The germline V gene has CDR1 MDHEN and CDR2 SYDVKM. J lost 7 bases, V lost 10 bases, and 15 bases had no gene match. This CDR3 comprises 15 residues. The DNA for the CDR3 is TGTGCCATCCGCCCGCCCAGGACAGGGGGGCGTGAAGCTTTCTTT. Protein sequence: CAIRPPRTGGREAFF.